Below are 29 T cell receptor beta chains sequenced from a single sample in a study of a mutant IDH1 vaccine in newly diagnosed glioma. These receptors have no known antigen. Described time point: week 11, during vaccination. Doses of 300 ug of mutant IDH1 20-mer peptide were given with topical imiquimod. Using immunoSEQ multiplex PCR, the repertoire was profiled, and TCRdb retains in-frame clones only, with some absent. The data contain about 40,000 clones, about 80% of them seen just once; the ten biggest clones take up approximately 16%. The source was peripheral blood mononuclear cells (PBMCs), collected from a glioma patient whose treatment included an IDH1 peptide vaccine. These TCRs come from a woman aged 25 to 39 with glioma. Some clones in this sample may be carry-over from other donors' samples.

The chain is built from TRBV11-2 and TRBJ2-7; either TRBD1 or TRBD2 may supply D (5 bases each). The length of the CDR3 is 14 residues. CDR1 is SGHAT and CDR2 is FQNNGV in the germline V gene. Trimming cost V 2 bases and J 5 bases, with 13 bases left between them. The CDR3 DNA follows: TGTGCCAGCAGCTTATGGGGGTGGGATAACGAGCAGTACTTC. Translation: CASSLWGWDNEQYF.

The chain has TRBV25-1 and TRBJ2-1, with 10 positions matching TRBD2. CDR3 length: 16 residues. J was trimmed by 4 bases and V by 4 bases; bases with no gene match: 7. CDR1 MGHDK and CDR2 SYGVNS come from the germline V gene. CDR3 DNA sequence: TGTGCCAGCAGTGCCCGGACTAGCGGACCATACAATGAGCAGTTCTTC. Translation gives CASSARTSGPYNEQFF.

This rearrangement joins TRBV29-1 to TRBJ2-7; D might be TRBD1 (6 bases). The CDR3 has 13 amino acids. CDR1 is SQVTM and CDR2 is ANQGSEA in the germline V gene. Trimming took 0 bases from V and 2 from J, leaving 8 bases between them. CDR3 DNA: TGCAGCGTTGAAGAGGGACAACCCTACGAGCAGTACTTC. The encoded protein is CSVEEGQPYEQYF.

CDR3: CASSSGQATEAFF. The CDR3 DNA reads TGTGCCAGCAGCTCGGGACAGGCCACTGAAGCTTTCTTT. J is TRBJ1-1 and V is TRBV5-4, with TRBD1 identical over 8 bases. Germline-derived CDR1 and CDR2 are SGHNT and YYREEE (reference sequence). V shed 3 bases and J 4 bases; nucleotides not matched to a gene: 2. CDR3 length: 13 residues.

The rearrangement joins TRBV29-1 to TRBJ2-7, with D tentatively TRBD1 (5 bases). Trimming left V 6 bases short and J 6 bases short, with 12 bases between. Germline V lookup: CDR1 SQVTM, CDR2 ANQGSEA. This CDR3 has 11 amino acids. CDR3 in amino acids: CSVFDSSEQYF. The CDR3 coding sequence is TGCAGCGTCTTCGACAGCTCCGAGCAGTACTTC.

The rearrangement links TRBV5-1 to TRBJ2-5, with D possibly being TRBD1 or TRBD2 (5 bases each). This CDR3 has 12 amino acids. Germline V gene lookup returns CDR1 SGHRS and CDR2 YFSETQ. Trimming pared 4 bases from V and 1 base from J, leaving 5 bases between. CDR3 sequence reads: CASSGTQETQYF. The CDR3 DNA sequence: TGCGCCAGCAGCGGGACCCAAGAGACCCAGTACTTC.

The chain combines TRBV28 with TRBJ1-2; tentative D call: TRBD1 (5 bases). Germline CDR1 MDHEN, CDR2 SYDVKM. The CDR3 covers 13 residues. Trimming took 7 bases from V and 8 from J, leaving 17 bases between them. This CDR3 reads CASTHPGTFGYTF. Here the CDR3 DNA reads TGTGCCAGCACCCACCCCGGGACGTTCGGCTACACCTTC.

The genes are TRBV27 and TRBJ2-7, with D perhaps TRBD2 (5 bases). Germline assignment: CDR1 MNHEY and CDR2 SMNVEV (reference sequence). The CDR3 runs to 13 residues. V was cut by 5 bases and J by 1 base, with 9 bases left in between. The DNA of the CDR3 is TGTGCCAGCAGTCTAACTAGTTCCTACGAGCAGTACTTC. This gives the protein CASSLTSSYEQYF.

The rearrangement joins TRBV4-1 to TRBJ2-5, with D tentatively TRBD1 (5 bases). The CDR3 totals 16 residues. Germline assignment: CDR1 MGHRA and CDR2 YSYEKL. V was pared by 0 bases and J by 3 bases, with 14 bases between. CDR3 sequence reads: CASSQDLPGWEETQYF. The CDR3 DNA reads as TGCGCCAGCAGCCAAGATCTTCCAGGGTGGGAAGAGACCCAGTACTTC.

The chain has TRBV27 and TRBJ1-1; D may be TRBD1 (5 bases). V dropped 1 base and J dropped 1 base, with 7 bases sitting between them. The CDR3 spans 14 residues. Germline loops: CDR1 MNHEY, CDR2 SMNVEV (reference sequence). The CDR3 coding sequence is TGTGCCAGCAGTTTATGGGGACCGAACACTGAAGCTTTCTTT. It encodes CASSLWGPNTEAFF.

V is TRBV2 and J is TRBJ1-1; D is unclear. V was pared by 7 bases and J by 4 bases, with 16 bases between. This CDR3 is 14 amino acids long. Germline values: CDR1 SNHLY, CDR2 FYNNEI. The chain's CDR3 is CASNQRGRGTEAFF. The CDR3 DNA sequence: TGTGCCAGCAACCAAAGAGGACGGGGCACTGAAGCTTTCTTT.

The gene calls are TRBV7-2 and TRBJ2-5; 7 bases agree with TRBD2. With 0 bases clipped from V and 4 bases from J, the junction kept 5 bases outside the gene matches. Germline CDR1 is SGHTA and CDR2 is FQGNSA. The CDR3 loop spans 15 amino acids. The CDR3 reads CASSLAGIAGETQYF. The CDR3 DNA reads TGTGCCAGCAGCTTAGCGGGGATAGCGGGAGAGACCCAGTACTTC.

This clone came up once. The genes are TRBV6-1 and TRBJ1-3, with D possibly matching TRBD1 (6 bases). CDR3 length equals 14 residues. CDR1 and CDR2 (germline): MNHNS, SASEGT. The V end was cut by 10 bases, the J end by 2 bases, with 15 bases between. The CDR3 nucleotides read TGTGCCATCCTTAGATCAGGGGCTGGAAACACCATATATTTT. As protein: CAILRSGAGNTIYF.

The CDR3, as DNA: TGCGCCAGCAGCCAAGAACGTTGGTCAGCGGCCGGCTACACCTTC. It codes for CASSQERWSAAGYTF. The chain couples TRBV4-1 to TRBJ1-2; D unresolved. CDR1 is MGHRA, CDR2 YSYEKL, per germline. V lost 0 bases, J lost 8 bases, and 16 bases lay in between. This CDR3 spans 15 amino acids.

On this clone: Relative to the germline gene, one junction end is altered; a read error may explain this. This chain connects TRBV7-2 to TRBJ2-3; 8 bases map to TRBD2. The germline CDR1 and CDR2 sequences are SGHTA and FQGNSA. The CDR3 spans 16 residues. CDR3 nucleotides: TGTGCCAGCAGCTTCGGACTAGCCTCGGGCCTTGGTTTTTCGGATTTT. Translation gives CASSFGLASGLGFSDF.

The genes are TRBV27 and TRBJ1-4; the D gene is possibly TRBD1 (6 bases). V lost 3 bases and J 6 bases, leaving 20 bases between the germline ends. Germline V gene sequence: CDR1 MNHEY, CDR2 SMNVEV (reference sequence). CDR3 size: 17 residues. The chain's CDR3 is CASSFRPSGARDEKLFF. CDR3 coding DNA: TGTGCCAGCAGTTTTCGCCCTTCAGGGGCAAGGGATGAAAAACTGTTTTTT.

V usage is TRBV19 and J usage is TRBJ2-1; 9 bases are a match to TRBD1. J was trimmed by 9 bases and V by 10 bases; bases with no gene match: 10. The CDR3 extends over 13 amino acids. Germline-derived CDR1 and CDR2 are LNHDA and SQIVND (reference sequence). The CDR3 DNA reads TGTGCCAATCGGACCGACAGGGGGGCTGAGCAGTTCTTC. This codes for CANRTDRGAEQFF. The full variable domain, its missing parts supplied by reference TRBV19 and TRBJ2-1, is DGGITQSPKYLFRKEGQNVTLSCEQNLNHDAMYWYRQDPGQGLRLIYYSQIVNDFQKGDIAEGYSVSREKKESFPLTVTSAQKNPTAFYLCANRTDRGAEQFFGPGTRLTVL.

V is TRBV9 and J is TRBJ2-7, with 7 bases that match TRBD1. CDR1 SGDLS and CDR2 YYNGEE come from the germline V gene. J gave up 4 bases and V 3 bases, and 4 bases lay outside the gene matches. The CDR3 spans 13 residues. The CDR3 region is CASSAGTEYEQYF. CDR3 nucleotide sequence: TGTGCCAGCAGCGCCGGGACAGAGTACGAGCAGTACTTC.

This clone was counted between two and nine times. CDR3 protein: CAWSLSRGYNEQFF. CDR3 in DNA: TGTGCCTGGAGTTTGAGCCGGGGGTACAATGAGCAGTTCTTC. The V call is TRBV30, the J call TRBJ2-1; tentatively, D is TRBD2 (6 bases). V lost 2 bases to trimming and J lost 4 bases, with 12 bases between them. The CDR3 extends over 14 amino acids. Germline CDR1 is GTSNPN and CDR2 is SVGIG (reference sequence).

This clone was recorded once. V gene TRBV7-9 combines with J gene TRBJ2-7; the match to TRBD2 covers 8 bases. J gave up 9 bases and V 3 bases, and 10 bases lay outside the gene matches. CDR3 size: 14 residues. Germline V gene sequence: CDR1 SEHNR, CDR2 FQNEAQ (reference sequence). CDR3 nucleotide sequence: TGTGCCAGCAGCTTTACTAGCGGCCTGAGGGGGCAGTACTTC. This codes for CASSFTSGLRGQYF.

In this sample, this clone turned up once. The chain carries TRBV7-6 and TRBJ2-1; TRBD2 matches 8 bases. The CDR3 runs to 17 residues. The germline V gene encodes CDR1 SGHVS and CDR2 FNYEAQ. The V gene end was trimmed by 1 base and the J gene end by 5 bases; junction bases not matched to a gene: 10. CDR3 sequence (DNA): TGTGCCAGCAGCTTAGGCAGGGCGGGAGGAGCCAACAATGAGCAGTTCTTC. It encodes CASSLGRAGGANNEQFF.

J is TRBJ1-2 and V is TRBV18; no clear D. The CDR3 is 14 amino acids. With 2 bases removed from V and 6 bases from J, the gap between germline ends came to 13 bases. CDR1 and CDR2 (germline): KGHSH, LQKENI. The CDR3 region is CASSPGYSDHGYTF. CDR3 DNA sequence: TGTGCCAGCTCACCAGGCTACAGCGACCATGGCTACACCTTC.

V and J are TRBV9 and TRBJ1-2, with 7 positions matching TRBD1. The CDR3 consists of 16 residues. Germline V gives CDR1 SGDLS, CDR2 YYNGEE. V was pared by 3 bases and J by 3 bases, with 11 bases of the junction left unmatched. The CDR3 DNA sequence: TGTGCCAGCAGCGGTCAGGGGGAGGGGGAGGACTATGGCTACACCTTC. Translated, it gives CASSGQGEGEDYGYTF. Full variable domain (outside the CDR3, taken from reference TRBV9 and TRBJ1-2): DSGVTQTPKHLITATGQRVTLRCSPRSGDLSVYWYQQSLDQGLQFLIQYYNGEERAKGNILERFSAQQFPDLHSELNLSSLELGDSALYFCASSGQGEGEDYGYTFGSGTRLTVV.

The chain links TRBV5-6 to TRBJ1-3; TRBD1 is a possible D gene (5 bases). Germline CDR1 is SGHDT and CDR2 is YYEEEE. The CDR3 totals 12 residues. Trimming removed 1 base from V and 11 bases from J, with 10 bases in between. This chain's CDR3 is CASSLIGGSIYF. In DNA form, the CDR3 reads TGTGCCAGCAGCTTGATCGGGGGGTCCATATATTTT.

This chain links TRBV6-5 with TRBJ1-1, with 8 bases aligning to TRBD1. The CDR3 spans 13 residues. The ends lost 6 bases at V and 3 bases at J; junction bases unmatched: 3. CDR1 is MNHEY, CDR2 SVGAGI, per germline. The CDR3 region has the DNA TGTGCCAGCAGGATACAGGGGGACACTGAAGCTTTCTTT. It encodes CASRIQGDTEAFF.

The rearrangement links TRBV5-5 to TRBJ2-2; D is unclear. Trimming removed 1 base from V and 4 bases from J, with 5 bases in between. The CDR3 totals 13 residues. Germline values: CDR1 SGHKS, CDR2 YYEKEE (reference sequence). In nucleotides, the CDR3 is TGTGCCAGCAGCTTGTTAGGCACCGGGGAGCTGTTTTTT. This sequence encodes CASSLLGTGELFF.

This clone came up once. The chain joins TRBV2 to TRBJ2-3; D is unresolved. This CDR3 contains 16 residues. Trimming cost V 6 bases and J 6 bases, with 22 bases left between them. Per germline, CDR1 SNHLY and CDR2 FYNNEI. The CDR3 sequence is CASRPSLDLKTDTQYF. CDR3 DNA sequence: TGTGCCAGCAGGCCAAGCCTTGACCTGAAGACGGATACGCAGTATTTT.

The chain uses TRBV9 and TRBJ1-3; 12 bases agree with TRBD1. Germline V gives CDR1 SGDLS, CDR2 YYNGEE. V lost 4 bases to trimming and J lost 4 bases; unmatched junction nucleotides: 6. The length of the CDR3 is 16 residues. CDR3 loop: CASSLTGTGGGNTIYF. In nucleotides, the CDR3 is TGTGCCAGCAGCCTTACCGGGACAGGGGGCGGAAACACCATATATTTT.

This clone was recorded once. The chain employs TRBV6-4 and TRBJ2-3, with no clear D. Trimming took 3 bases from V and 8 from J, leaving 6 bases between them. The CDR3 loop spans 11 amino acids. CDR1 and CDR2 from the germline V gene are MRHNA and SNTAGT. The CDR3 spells CASSEGRTQYF. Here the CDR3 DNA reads TGTGCCAGCAGTGAAGGGCGTACGCAGTATTTT.